Ten or more counts support the clone carrying this T cell receptor (beta chain). Antigen: not known. This sample stems from a study of spatial heterogeneity in lung cancer. Study context: Among detected sequences, beta-chain ones consistently exceeded alpha-chain ones in number.

Findings of the study overall: The appearance of ubiquitous expanded tumor TCRs in blood was greater at resection than follow-up.

The time point: sample taken at primary tumor resection. Unsorted whole RNA samples from tumor, nontumor lung or frozen PBMC were sequenced. TCRdb itself ran the 5' RACE reads through MiXCR, one entry per CDR3 protein. The table includes tens of thousands of distinct CDR3 sequences, 15% to 25% detected once. The CDR3 runs 16 residues. V lost 4 bases to trimming and J lost 1 base, with 15 bases between them. The V gene's germline CDR1 is SGHNT and CDR2 YYREEE (reference sequence). J is TRBJ2-4 and V is TRBV5-4; tentatively, D is TRBD1 or TRBD2 (6 bases each). This specimen consisted of PBMCs, obtained at surgery. This TCR was sampled from a male donor with early-stage non-small cell lung cancer. CDR3 in DNA: TGTGCCAGCAGCCTAGGAGGGGGGATGGCCAAAAACATTCAGTACTTC. It translates to CASSLGGGMAKNIQYF.